The present entry profiles one T cell receptor beta chain with its context. Its antigen is as yet unknown. The sample belongs to a study of blood T cells in healthy people across ages. Regarding the study as a whole: Samples with more naive T cells showed higher observed beta diversity.

A J-beta primer mix and a sample-barcoded 5' primer were used in a second PCR of roughly 6 to 11 cycles. MiXCR, run by TCRdb on the 5' RACE reads, gives a single entry per CDR3 protein. This table has 1,800,000 or so distinct CDR3 sequences, roughly 43% appearing once. Germline CDR1 is SEHNR and CDR2 is FQNEAQ (reference sequence). Trimming removed 3 bases from V and 3 bases from J; junction bases left unmatched: 10. CDR3 size: 16 residues. The specimen sequenced was blood. This clonotype was sampled from a human donor in good health. V gene TRBV7-9 combines with J gene TRBJ2-5; 7 bases align to TRBD1. The CDR3 spells CASSFVSGGPKETQYF. DNA of the CDR3: TGTGCCAGCAGCTTTGTGTCAGGGGGTCCAAAAGAGACCCAGTACTTC.